Below, one T cell receptor beta chain is given with its context. This sample was included in a study of shared T cell receptors in the human thymus. Trimming took 3 bases from V and 0 from J, leaving 12 bases between them. CDR1 and CDR2 from the germline V gene are KGHSH and LQKENI. The CDR3 loop spans 16 amino acids. Using immunoSEQ multiplex PCR, the repertoire was profiled, and TCRdb retains in-frame clones only, with some absent. The sample has 650,000 to 950,000 clones, 70% to 90% seen once; the top ten hold around 0.0099%. This sample also belongs to another study, concerning human thymus T cells. From that report: Healthy Finnish infants undergoing corrective surgery for congenital heart defects provided the donor material.

The rearrangement uses TRBV18 and TRBJ2-1; the D gene is possibly TRBD1 (5 bases). Sequenced input: thymocytes. The sequence was collected from a girl under three years old with a congenital heart defect. The CDR3 sequence: CASSPRQGLSYNEQFF. In nucleotides, the CDR3 is TGTGCCAGCTCACCTCGCCAGGGCCTCTCCTACAATGAGCAGTTCTTC. The whole variable domain, filled in from reference TRBV18 and TRBJ2-1, reads NAGVMQNPRHLVRRRGQEARLRCSPMKGHSHVYWYRQLPEEGLKFMVYLQKENIIDESGMPKERFSAEFPKEGPSILRIQQVVRGDSAAYFCASSPRQGLSYNEQFFGPGTRLTVL.